This TCR beta chain is from a study of blood T cell repertoires in COVID-19. Study-level background: Whether acute or convalescent, the COVID-19 samples came from the United States, Italy and Spain. T cells, B-cell-depleted T cells, or PBMCs supplied cDNA or gDNA.

After removal of 4 bases from V and 3 bases from J, the junction contained 5 bases not matched to a gene. Germline CDR1 is MNHEY and CDR2 is SVGAGI. CDR3 size: 15 residues. Only in-frame clones appear in the TCRdb table, and some are missing; sequencing was by immunoSEQ multiplex PCR. This sample carries hundreds of thousands of clones, around four fifths of them seen once, and the ten largest clones take approximately 4%. Participant ages covered about 18 to 89 years across about 25 US areas. Participant-given clinical history determined each cohort assignment. The sequencing input was PBMCs or T cells enriched from blood (not recorded which). This rearrangement joins TRBV6-5 to TRBJ1-3; 8 bases are a match to TRBD1. This receptor was identified in a middle-aged woman who had been exposed to COVID-19. CDR3 residues: CASSLDRVGGNTIYF. The CDR3 DNA reads as TGTGCCAGCAGTTTGGACAGGGTCGGTGGAAACACCATATATTTT.